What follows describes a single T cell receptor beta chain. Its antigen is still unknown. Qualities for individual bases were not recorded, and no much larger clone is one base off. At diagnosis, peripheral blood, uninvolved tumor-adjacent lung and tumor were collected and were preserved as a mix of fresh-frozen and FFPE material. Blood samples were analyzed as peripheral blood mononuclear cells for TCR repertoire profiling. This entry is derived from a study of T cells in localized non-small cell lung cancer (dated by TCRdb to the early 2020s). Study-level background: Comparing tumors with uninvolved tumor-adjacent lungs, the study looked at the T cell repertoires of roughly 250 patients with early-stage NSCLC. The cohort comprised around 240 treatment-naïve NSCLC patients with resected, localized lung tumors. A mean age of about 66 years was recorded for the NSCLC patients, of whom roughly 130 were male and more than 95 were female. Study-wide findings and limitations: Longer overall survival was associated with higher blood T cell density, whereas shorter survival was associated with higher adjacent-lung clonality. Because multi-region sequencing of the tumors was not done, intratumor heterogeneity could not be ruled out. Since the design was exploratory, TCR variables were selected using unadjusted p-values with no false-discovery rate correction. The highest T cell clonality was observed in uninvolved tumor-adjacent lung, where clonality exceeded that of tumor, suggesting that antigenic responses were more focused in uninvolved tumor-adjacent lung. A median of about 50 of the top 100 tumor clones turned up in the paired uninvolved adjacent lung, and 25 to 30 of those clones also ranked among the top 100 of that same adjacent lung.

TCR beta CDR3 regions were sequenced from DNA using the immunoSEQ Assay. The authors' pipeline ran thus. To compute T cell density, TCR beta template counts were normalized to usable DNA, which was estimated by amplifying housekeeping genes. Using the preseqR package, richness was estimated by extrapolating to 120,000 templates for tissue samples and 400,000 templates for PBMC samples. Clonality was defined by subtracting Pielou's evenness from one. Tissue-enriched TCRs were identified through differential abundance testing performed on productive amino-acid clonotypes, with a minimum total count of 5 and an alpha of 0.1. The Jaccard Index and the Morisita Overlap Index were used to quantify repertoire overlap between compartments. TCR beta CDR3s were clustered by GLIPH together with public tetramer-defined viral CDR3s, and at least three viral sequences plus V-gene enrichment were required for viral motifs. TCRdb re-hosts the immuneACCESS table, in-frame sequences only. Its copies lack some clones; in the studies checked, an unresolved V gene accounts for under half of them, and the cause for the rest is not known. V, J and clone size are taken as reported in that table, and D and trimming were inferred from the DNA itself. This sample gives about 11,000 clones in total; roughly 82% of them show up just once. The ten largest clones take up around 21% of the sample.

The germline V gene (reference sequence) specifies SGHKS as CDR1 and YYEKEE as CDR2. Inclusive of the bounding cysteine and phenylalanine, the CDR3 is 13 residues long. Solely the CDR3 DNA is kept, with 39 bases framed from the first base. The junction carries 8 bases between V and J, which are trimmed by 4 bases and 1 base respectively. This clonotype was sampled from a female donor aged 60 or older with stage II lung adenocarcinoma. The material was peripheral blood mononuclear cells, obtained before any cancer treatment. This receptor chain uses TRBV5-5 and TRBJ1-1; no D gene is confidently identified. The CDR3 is CASSLHWNTEAFF. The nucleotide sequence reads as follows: TGTGCCAGCAGCCTTCACTGGAACACTGAAGCTTTCTTT.